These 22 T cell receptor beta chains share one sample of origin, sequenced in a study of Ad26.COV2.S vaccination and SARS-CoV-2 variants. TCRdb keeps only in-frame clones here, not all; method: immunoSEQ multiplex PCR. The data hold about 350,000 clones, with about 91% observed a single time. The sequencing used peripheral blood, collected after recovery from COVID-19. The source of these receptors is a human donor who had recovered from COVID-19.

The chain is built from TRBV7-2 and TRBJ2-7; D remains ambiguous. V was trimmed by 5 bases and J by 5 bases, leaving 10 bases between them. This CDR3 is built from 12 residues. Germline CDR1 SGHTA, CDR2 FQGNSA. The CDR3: CASSAHPHEQYF. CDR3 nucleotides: TGTGCCAGCAGCGCCCACCCCCACGAGCAGTACTTC.

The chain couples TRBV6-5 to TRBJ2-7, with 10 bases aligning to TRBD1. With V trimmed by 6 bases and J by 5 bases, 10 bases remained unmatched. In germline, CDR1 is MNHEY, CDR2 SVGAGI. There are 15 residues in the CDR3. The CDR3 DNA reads TGTGCCAGCAGGGCTCCCGGGACAGGGGTCCACGAGCAGTACTTC. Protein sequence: CASRAPGTGVHEQYF.

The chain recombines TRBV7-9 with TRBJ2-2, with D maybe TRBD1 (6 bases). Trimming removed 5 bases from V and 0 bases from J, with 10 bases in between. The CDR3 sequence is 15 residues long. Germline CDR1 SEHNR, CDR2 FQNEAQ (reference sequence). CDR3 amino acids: CASSADRANTGELFF. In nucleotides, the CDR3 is TGTGCCAGCAGCGCGGACAGAGCGAACACCGGGGAGCTGTTTTTT.

The CDR3 coding sequence is TGCGCCGGCCGGGACCTCGCGAACACCGGGGAGCTGTTTTTT. This translates into CAGRDLANTGELFF. The chain joins TRBV10-2 to TRBJ2-2; D could derive from TRBD1 or TRBD2 (5 bases each). The length of the CDR3 is 14 residues. Per germline, CDR1 WSHSY and CDR2 SAAADI. The V end was cut by 11 bases, the J end by 0 bases, with 13 bases between.

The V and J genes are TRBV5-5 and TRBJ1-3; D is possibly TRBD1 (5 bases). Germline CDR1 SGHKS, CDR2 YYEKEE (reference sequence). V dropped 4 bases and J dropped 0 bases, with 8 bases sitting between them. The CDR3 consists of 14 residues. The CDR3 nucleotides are TGTGCCAGCAGCGGGACGGTCTCTGGAAACACCATATATTTT. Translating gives CASSGTVSGNTIYF.

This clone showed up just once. The CDR3 coding sequence is TGTGCCAGCAGCCGGGTGCGGGGATACCCTAAGGAGCAGTACTTC. Translation: CASSRVRGYPKEQYF. This chain connects TRBV11-2 to TRBJ2-7, with TRBD2 as a possible D gene (6 bases). V was pared by 5 bases and J by 7 bases, with 21 bases between. Germline lookup yields CDR1 SGHAT and CDR2 FQNNGV. This CDR3 has 15 amino acids.

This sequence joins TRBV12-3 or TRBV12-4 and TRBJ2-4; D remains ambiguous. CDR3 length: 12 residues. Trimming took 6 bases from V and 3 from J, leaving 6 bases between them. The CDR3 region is CASRPGKNIQYF. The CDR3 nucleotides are TGTGCCAGCAGACCGGGCAAAAACATTCAGTACTTC.

The DNA for the CDR3 is TGTGCCAGCAGTTTGGGCACAGGGTTTAGTGTAGTCACTGAAGCTTTCTTT. This translates into CASSLGTGFSVVTEAFF. The chain carries TRBV11-2 and TRBJ1-1; tentative D call: TRBD1 (6 bases). This CDR3 spans 17 amino acids. With 6 bases removed from V and 4 bases from J, the gap between germline ends came to 24 bases. The germline V gene has CDR1 SGHAT and CDR2 FQNNGV.

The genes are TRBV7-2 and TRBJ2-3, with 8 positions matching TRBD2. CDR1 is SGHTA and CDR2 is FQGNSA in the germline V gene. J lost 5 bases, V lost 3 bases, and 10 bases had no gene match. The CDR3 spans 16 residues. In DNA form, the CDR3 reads TGTGCCAGCAGCTTGAGAACGGCGGGGGGCGGAGATACGCAGTATTTT. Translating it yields CASSLRTAGGGDTQYF.

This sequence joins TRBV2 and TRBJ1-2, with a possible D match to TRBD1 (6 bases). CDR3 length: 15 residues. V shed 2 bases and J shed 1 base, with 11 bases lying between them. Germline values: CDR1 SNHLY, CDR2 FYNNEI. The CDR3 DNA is TGTGCCAGCAGTGAATGGACAGCTCTTAACTATGGCTACACCTTC. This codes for CASSEWTALNYGYTF.

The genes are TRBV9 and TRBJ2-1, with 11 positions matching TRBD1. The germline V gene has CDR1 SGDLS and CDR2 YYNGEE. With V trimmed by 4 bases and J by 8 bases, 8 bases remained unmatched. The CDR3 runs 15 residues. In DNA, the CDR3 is TGTGCCAGCAGCACCCGGACAGGGGGCCTCGATGAGCAGTTCTTC. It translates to CASSTRTGGLDEQFF.

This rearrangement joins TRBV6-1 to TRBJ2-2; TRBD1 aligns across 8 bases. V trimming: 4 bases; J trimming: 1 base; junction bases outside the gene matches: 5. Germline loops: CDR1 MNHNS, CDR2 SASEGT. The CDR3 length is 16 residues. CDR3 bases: TGTGCCAGCAGTGGAGCTGGGACAGGGAACACCGGGGAGCTGTTTTTT. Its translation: CASSGAGTGNTGELFF.

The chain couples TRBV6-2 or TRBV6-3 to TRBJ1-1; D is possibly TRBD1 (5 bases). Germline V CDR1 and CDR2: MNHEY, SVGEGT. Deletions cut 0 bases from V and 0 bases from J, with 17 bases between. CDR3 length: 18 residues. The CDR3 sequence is CASSYSTRGPSMNTEAFF. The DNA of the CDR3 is TGTGCCAGCAGTTACTCGACGAGGGGACCATCTATGAACACTGAAGCTTTCTTT.

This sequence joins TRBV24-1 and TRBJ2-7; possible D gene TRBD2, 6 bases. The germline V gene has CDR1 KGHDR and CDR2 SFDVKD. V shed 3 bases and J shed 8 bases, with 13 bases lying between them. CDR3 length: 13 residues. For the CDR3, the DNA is TGTGCCACCAGTGATGGAGGGGAACCAAAGCAGTACTTC. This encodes CATSDGGEPKQYF.

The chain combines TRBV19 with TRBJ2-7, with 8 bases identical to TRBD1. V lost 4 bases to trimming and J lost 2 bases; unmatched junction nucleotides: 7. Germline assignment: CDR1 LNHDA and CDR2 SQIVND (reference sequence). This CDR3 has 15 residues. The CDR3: CASSTGTGWTYEQYF. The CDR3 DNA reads TGTGCCAGTAGTACCGGGACAGGCTGGACCTACGAGCAGTACTTC.

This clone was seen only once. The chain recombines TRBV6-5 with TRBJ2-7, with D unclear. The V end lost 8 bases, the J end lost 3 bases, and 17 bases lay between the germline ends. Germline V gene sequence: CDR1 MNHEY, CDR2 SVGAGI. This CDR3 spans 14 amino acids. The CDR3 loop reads CASLRQGGFYEQYF. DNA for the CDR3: TGTGCCAGCCTTCGTCAAGGCGGCTTCTACGAGCAGTACTTC.

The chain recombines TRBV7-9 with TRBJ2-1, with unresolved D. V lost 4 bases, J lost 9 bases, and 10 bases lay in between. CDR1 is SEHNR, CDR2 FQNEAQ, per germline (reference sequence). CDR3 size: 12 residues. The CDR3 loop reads CASSSSNVEQFF. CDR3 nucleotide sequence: TGTGCCAGCAGCTCAAGCAATGTTGAGCAGTTCTTC. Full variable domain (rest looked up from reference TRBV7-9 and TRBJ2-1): DTGVSQNPRHKITKRGQNVTFRCDPISEHNRLYWYRQTLGQGPEFLTYFQNEAQLEKSRLLSDRFSAERPKGSFSTLEIQRTEQGDSAMYLCASSSSNVEQFFGPGTRLTVL.

DNA for the CDR3: TGTGCCAGCAGCAAATTGGGGCGGGGGGCCACCGGGGAGCTGTTTTTT. This sequence encodes CASSKLGRGATGELFF. V gene TRBV21-1 combines with J gene TRBJ2-2; the table's D call, TRBD2, was not checked against the DNA. TRBV21-1 is marked as a pseudogene. The CDR3 totals 16 residues.

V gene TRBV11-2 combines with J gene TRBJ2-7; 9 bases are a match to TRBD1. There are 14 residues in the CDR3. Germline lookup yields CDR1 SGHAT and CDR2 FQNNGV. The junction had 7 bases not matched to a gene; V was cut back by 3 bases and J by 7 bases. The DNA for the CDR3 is TGTGCCAGCAGCTTCGGGACAGGGATACGTGAGCAGTACTTC. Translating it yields CASSFGTGIREQYF. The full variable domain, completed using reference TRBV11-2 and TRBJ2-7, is EAGVAQSPRYKIIEKRQSVAFWCNPISGHATLYWYQQILGQGPKLLIQFQNNGVVDDSQLPKDRFSAERLKGVDSTLKIQPAKLEDSAVYLCASSFGTGIREQYFGPGTRLTVT.

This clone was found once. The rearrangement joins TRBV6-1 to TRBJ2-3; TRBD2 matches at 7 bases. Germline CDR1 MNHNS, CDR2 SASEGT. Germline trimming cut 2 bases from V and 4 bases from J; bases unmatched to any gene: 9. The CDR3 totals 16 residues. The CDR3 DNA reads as TGTGCCAGCAGTGAAATATTGCAGGGAGGGTCAGATACGCAGTATTTT. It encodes CASSEILQGGSDTQYF.

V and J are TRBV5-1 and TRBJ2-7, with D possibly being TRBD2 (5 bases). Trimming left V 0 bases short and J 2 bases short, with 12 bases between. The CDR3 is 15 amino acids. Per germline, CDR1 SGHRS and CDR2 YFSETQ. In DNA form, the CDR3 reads TGCGCCAGCAGCTTGGAGGGAGACCCAGCCTACGAGCAGTACTTC. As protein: CASSLEGDPAYEQYF. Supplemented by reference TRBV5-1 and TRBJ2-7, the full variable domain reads KAGVTQTPRYLIKTRGQQVTLSCSPISGHRSVSWYQQTPGQGLQFLFEYFSETQRNKGNFPGRFSGRQFSNSRSEMNVSTLELGDSALYLCASSLEGDPAYEQYFGPGTRLTVT.

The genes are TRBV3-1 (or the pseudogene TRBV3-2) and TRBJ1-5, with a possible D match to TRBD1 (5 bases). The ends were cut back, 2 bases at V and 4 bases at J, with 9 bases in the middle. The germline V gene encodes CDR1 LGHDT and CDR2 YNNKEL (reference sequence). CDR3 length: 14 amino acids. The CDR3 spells CASSQSGGNQPQHF. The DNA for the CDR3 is TGTGCCAGCAGCCAATCCGGGGGGAATCAGCCCCAGCATTTT.